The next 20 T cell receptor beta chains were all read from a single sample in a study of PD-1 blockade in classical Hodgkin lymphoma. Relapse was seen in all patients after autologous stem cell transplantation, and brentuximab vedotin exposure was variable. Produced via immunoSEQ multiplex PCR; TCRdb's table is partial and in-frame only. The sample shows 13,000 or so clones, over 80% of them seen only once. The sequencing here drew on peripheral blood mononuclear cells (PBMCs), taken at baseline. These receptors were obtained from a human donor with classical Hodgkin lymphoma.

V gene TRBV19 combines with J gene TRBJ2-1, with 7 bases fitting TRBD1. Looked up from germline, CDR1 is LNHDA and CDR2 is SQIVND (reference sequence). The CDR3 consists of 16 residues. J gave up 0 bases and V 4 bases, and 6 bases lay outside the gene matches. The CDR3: CASSRYRDSSYNEQFF. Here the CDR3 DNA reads TGTGCCAGTAGTAGATACCGGGACAGCTCCTACAATGAGCAGTTCTTC.

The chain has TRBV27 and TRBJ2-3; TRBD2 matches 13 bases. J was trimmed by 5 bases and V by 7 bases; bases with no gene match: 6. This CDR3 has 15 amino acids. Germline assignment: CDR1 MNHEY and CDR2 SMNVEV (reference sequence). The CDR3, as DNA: TGTGCCAGCAAGGGGACTAGCGGGATTGGAGATACGCAGTATTTT. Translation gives CASKGTSGIGDTQYF.

The DNA of the CDR3 is TGTGCCAGCACCCGCACTAGCGGTTCCAACACCGGGGAGCTGTTTTTT. Amino acid sequence: CASTRTSGSNTGELFF. J is TRBJ2-2 and V is TRBV2; 8 positions agree with TRBD2. Germline V lookup: CDR1 SNHLY, CDR2 FYNNEI. This CDR3 contains 16 residues. With V trimmed by 7 bases and J by 2 bases, 9 bases remained unmatched.

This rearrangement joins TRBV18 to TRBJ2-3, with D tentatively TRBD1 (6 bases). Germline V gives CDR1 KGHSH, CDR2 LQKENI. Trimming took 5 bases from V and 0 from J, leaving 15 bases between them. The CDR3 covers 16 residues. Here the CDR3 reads CASSTGPQGSTDTQYF. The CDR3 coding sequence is TGTGCCAGCTCAACGGGTCCCCAGGGGAGCACAGATACGCAGTATTTT.

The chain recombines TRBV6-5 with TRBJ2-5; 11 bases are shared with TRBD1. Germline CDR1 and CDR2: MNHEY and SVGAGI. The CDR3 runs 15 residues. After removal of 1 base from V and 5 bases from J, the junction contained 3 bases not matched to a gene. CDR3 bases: TGTGCCAGCAGTTACTTCGGGACAGGGGGGGAGACCCAGTACTTC. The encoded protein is CASSYFGTGGETQYF.

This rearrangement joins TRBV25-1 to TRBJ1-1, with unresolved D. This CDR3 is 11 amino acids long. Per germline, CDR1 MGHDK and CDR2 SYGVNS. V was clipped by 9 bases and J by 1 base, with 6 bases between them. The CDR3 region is CASRGNTEAFF. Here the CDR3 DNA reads TGTGCCAGTCGCGGGAACACTGAAGCTTTCTTT.

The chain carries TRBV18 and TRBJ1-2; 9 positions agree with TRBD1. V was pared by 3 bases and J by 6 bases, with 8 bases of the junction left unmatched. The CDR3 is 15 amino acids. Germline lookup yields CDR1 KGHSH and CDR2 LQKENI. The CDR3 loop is CASSPSDRGGHGYTF. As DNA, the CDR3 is TGTGCCAGCTCACCCTCGGACAGGGGAGGTCATGGCTACACCTTC. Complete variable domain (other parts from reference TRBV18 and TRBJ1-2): NAGVMQNPRHLVRRRGQEARLRCSPMKGHSHVYWYRQLPEEGLKFMVYLQKENIIDESGMPKERFSAEFPKEGPSILRIQQVVRGDSAAYFCASSPSDRGGHGYTFGSGTRLTVV.

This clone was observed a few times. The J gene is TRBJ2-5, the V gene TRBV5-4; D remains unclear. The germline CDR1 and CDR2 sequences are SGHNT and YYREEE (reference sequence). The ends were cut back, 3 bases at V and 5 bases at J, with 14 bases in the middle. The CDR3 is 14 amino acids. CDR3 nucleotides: TGTGCCAGCAGCTGGGGTTTCAACGGGGAGACCCAGTACTTC. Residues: CASSWGFNGETQYF. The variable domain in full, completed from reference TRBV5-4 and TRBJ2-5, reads ETGVTQSPTHLIKTRGQQVTLRCSSQSGHNTVSWYQQALGQGPQFIFQYYREEENGRGNFPPRFSGLQFPNYSSELNVNALELDDSALYLCASSWGFNGETQYFGPGTRLLVL.

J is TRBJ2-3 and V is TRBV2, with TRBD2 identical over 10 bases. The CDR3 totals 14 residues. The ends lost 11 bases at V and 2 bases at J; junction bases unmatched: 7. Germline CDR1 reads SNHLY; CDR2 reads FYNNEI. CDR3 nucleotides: TGTGCCGGCAAACTAGCGGGGCACACAGATACGCAGTATTTT. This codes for CAGKLAGHTDTQYF.

CDR3 DNA sequence: TGTGCCAGAAGCTTGGGGTTCTACGAGCAGTACTTC. This encodes CARSLGFYEQYF. V gene TRBV5-3 combines with J gene TRBJ2-7; D not resolved. TRBV5-3 is annotated as an ORF whose role is uncertain. The CDR3 runs 12 residues. V was shortened by 0 bases and J by 3 bases, with 4 bases between the two germline ends.

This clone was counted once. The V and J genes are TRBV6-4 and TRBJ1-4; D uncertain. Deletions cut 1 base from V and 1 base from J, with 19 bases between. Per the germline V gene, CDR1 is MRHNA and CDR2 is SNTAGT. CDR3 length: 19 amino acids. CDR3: CASSDLSGVETGTNEKLFF. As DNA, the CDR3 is TGTGCCAGCAGTGACTTGAGCGGAGTGGAGACGGGAACTAATGAAAAACTGTTTTTT.

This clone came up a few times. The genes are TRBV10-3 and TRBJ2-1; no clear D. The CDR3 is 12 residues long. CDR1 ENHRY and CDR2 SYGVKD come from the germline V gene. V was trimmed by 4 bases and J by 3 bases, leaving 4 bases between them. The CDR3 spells CAISGDYNEQFF. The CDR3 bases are TGTGCCATCAGTGGAGACTACAATGAGCAGTTCTTC.

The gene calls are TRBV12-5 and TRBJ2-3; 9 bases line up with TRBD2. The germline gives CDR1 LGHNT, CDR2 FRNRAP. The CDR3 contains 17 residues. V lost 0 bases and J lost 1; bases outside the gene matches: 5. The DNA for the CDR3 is TGTGCTAGTGGTTTGGTAACGACTAGCGGTGGCACAGATACGCAGTATTTT. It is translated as CASGLVTTSGGTDTQYF. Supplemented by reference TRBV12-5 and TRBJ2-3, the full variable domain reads DARVTQTPRHKVTEMGQEVTMRCQPILGHNTVFWYRQTMMQGLELLAYFRNRAPLDDSGMPKDRFSAEMPDATLATLKIQPSEPRDSAVYFCASGLVTTSGGTDTQYFGPGTRLTVL.

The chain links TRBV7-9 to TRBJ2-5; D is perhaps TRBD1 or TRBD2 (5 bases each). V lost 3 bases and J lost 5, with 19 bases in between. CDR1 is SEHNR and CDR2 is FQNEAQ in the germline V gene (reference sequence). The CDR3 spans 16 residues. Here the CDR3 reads CASSFSAGGSTETQYF. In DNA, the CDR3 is TGTGCCAGCAGCTTTAGTGCTGGGGGTTCAACGGAGACCCAGTACTTC.

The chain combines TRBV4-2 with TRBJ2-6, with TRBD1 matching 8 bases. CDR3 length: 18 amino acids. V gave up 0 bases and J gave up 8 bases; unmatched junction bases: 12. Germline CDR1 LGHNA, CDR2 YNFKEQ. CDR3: CASSQDRVAGGRSNVLTF. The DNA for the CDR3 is TGTGCCAGCAGCCAAGATAGGGTGGCAGGGGGCCGTTCCAACGTCCTGACTTTC.

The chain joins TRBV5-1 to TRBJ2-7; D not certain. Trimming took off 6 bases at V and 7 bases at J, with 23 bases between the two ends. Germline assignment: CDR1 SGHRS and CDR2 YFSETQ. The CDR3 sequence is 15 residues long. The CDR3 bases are TGCGCCAGCAACTCCGGTGGCACAAGTACGCTGGAGCAGTACTTC. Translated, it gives CASNSGGTSTLEQYF.

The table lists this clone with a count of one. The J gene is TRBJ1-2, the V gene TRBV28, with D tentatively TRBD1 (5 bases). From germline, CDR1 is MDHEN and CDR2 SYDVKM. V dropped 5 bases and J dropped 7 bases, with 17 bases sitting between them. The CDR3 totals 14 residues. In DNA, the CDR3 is TGTGCCAGCAGTCACACCGAGCGGGGCATTGGCTACACCTTC. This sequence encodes CASSHTERGIGYTF.

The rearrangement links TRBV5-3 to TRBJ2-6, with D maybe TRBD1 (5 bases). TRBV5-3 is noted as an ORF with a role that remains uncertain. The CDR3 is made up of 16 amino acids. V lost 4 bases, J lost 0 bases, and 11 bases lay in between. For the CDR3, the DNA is TGTGCCAGAAGCAGGGGTCCAGCCTCTGGGGCCAACGTCCTGACTTTC. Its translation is CARSRGPASGANVLTF.

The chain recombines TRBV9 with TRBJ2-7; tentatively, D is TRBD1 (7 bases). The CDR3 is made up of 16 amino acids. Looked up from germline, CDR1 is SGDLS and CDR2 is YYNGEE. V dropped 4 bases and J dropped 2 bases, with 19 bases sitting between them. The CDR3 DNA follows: TGTGCCAGCAGCCCCAGGGGGGAACTACCCCCCTACGAGCAGTACTTC. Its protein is CASSPRGELPPYEQYF.

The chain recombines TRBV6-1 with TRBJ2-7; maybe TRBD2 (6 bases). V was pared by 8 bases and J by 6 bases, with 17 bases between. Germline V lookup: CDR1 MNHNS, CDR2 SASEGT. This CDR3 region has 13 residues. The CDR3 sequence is CASRPGGGLEQYF. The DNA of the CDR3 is TGTGCCAGCCGACCCGGGGGAGGCCTCGAGCAGTACTTC.